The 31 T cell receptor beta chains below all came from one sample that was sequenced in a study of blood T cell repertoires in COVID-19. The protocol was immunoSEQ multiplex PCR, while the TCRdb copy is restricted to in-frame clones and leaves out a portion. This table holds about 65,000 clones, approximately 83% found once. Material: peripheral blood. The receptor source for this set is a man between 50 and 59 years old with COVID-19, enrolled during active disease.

The CDR3 here is CASSPQGRDSPLHF. The CDR3 bases are TGTGCCAGCAGCCCCCAGGGGAGGGACTCACCCCTCCACTTT. The chain combines TRBV7-2 with TRBJ1-6, with D maybe TRBD1 (6 bases). V lost 5 bases and J 10 bases, leaving 15 bases between the germline ends. CDR1 is SGHTA, CDR2 FQGNSA, per germline. The CDR3 sequence is 14 residues long.

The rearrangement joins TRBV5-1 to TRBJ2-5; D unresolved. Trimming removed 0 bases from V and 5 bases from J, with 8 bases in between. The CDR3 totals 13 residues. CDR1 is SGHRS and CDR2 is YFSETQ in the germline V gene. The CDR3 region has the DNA TGCGCCAGCAGCTTGGGTCCCGGGGAGACCCAGTACTTC. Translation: CASSLGPGETQYF.

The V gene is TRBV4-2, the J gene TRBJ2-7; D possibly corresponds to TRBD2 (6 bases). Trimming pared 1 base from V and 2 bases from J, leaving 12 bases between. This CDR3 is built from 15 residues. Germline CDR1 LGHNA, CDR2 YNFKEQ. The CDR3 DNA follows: TGTGCCAGCAGCCAAGCAGGAGGGACCACCTACGAGCAGTACTTC. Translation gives CASSQAGGTTYEQYF.

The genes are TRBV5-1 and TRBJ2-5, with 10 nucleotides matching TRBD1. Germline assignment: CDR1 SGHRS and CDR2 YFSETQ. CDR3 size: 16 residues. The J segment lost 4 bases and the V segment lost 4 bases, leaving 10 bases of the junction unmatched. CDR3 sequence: CASSKERDRGVETQYF. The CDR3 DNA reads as TGCGCCAGCAGCAAAGAACGGGACAGGGGTGTAGAGACCCAGTACTTC.

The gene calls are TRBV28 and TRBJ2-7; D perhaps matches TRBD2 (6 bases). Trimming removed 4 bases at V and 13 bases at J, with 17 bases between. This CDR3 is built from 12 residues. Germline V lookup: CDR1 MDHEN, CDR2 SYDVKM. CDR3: CASSSPIAVDYF. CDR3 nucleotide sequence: TGTGCCAGCAGTTCCCCCATAGCGGTAGACTACTTC.

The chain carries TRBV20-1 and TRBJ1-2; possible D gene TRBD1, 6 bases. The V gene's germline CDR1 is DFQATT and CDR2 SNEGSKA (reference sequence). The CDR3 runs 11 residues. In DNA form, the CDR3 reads TGCAGCCTTACAGGGTCAGGCGGCTACACCTTC. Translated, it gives CSLTGSGGYTF.

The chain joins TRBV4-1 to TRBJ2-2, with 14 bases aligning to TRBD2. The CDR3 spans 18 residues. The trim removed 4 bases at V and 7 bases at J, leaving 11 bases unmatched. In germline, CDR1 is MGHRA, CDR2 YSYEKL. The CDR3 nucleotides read TGCGCCAGCAGCCCAGCCGGGGGACTAGCGGGAGTTAACGGGGAGCTGTTTTTT. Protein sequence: CASSPAGGLAGVNGELFF.

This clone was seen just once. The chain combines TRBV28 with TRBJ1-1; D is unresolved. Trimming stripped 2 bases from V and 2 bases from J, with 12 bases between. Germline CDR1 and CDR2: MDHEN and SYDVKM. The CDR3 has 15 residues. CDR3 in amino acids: CASSLIRQANTEAFF. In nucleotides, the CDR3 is TGTGCCAGCAGTTTAATAAGGCAGGCTAACACTGAAGCTTTCTTT.

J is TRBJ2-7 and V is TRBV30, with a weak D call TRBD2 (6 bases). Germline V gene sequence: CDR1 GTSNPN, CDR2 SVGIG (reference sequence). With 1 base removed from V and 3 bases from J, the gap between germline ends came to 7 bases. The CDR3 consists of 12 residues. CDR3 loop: CAWSADYYEQYF. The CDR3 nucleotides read TGTGCCTGGAGTGCGGACTACTACGAGCAGTACTTC.

The CDR3 DNA is TGCGCCAGCAGAGCGACGGGATTCTATGGCTACACCTTC. It yields the protein CASRATGFYGYTF. The rearrangement joins TRBV4-1 to TRBJ1-2; no clear D. Trimming removed 6 bases at V and 4 bases at J, with 12 bases between. CDR3 size: 13 residues. Germline CDR1 and CDR2: MGHRA and YSYEKL.

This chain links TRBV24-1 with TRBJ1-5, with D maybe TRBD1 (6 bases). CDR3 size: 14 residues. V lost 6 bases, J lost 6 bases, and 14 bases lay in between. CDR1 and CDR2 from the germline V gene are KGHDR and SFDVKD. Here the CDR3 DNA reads TGTGCCACCAGTCCCCCAGGGGCTGGTCAGCCCCAGCATTTT. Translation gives CATSPPGAGQPQHF.

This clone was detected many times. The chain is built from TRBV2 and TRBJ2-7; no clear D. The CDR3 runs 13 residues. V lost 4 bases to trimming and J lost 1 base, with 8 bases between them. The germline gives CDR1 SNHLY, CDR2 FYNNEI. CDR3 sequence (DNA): TGTGCCAGCAGTGCCACTTTGTCCTACGAGCAGTACTTC. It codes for CASSATLSYEQYF.

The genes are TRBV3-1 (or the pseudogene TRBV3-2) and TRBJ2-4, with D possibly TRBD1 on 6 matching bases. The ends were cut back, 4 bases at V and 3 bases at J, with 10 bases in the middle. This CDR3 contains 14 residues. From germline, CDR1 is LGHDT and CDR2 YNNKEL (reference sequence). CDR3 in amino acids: CASSLKGDKNIQYF. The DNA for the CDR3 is TGTGCCAGCAGCCTAAAGGGGGACAAAAACATTCAGTACTTC.

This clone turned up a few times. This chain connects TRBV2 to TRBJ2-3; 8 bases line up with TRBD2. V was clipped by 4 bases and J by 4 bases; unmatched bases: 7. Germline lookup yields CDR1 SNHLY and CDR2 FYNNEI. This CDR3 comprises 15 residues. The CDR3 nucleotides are TGTGCCAGCAGTGCGAGCGGGAGCCCCGCAGATACGCAGTATTTT. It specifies CASSASGSPADTQYF.

CDR3 sequence reads: CASRRLAGGYNEQFF. The CDR3 DNA is TGTGCCAGCAGGCGACTAGCGGGAGGGTACAATGAGCAGTTCTTC. The gene calls are TRBV6-5 and TRBJ2-1, with 14 bases fitting TRBD2. CDR1 and CDR2 from the germline V gene are MNHEY and SVGAGI. CDR3 length equals 15 residues. V lost 6 bases and J lost 4; bases outside the gene matches: 2.

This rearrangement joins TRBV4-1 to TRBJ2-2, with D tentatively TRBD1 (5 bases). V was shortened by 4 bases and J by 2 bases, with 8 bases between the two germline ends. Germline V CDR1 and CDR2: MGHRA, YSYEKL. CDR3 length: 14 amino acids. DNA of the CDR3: TGCGCCAGCAGCCGGGGCCTAAACACCGGGGAGCTGTTTTTT. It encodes CASSRGLNTGELFF.

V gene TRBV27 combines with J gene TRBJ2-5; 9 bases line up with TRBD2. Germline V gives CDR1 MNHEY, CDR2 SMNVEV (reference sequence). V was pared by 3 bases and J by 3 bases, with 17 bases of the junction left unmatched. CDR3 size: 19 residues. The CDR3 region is CASSLGSVWREGKKETQYF. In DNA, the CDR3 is TGTGCCAGCAGTTTGGGTTCAGTTTGGCGGGAGGGTAAAAAAGAGACCCAGTACTTC.

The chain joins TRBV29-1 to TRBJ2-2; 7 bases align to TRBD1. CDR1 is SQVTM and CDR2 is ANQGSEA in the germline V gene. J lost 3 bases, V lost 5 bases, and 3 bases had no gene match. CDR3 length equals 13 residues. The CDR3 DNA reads TGCAGCGTTCGACAGGGATACACCGGGGAGCTGTTTTTT. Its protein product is CSVRQGYTGELFF.

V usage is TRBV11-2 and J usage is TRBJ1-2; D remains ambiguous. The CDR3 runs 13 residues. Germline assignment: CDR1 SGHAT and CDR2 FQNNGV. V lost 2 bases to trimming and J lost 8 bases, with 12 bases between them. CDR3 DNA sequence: TGTGCCAGCAGCTTAAGGTACGGGAGCGGCTACACCTTC. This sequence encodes CASSLRYGSGYTF.

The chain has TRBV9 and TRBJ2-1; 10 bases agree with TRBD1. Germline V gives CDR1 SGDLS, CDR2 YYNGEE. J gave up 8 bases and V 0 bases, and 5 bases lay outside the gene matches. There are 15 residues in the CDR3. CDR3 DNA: TGTGCCAGCAGCGTAGAGGGACAGGGGAGCGATGAGCAGTTCTTC. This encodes CASSVEGQGSDEQFF.

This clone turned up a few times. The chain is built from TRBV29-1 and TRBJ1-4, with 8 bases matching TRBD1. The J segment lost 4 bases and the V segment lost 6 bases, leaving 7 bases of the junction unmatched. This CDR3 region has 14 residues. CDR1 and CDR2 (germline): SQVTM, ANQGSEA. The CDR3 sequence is CSVAQGASNEKLFF. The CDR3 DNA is TGCAGCGTGGCCCAGGGGGCGAGTAATGAAAAACTGTTTTTT.

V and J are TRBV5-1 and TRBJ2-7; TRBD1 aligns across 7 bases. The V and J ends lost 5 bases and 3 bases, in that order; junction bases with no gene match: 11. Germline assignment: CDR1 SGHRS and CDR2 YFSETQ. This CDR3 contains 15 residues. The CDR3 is CASRPTGVEYYEQYF. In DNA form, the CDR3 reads TGCGCCAGCAGACCTACAGGGGTCGAGTACTACGAGCAGTACTTC.

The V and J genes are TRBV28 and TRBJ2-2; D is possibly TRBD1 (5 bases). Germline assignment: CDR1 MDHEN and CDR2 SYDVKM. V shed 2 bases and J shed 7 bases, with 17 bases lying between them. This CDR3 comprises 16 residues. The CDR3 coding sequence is TGTGCCAGCAGTTTAACCCCAGGGCCGAAGGGCGGGGAGCTGTTTTTT. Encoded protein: CASSLTPGPKGGELFF.

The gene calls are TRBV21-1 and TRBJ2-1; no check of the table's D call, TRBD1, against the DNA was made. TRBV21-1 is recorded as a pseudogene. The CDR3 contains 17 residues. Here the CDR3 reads CASNGPPDTLNYNEQFF. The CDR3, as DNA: TGTGCCAGCAACGGACCCCCGGACACACTAAATTACAATGAGCAGTTCTTC.

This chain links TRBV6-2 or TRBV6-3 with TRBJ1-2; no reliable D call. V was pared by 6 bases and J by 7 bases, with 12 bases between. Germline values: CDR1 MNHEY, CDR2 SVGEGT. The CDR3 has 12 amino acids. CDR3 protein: CASSNPQAGYTF. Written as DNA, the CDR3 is TGTGCCAGCAGCAACCCTCAAGCTGGCTACACCTTC.

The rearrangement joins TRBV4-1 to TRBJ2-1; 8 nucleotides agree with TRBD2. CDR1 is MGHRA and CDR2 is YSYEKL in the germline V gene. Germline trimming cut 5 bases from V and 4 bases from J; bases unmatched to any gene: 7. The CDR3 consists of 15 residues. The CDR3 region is CASSVWTSSYNEQFF. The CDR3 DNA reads TGCGCCAGCAGCGTTTGGACTAGCAGTTACAATGAGCAGTTCTTC.

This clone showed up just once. CDR3 region: CASSNMAGGGNTIYF. For the CDR3, the DNA is TGTGCCAGCAGTAATATGGCGGGGGGGGGAAACACCATATATTTT. The chain has TRBV7-2 and TRBJ1-3; TRBD1 is a possible D gene (5 bases). Germline loops: CDR1 SGHTA, CDR2 FQGNSA. V dropped 6 bases and J dropped 4 bases, with 16 bases sitting between them. This CDR3 region has 15 residues.

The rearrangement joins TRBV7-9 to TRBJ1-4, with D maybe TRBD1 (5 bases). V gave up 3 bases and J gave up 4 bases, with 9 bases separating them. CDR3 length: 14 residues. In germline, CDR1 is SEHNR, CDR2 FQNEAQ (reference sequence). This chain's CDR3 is CASSLGGYNEKLFF. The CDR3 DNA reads TGTGCCAGCAGCTTGGGGGGTTATAATGAAAAACTGTTTTTT.

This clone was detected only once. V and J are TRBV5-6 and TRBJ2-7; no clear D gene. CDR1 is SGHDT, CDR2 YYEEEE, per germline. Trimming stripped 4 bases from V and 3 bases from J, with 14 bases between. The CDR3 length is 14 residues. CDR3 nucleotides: TGTGCCAGCAGCCCCACCTCATTTAGCTACGAGCAGTACTTC. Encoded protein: CASSPTSFSYEQYF.

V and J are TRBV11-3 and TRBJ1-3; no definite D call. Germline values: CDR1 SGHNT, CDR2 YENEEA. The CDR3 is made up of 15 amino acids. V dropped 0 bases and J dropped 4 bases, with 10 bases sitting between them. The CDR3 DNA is TGTGCCAGCAGCTTAGATCGTCCCCCGGGAAACACCATATATTTT. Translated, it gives CASSLDRPPGNTIYF.

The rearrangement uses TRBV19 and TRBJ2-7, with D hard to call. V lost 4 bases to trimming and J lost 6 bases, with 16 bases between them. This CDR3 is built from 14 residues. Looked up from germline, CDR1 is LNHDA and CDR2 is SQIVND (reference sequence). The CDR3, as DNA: TGTGCCAGTAGTAGGCTTGGCCCCGAGCGCGAGCAGTACTTC. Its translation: CASSRLGPEREQYF.